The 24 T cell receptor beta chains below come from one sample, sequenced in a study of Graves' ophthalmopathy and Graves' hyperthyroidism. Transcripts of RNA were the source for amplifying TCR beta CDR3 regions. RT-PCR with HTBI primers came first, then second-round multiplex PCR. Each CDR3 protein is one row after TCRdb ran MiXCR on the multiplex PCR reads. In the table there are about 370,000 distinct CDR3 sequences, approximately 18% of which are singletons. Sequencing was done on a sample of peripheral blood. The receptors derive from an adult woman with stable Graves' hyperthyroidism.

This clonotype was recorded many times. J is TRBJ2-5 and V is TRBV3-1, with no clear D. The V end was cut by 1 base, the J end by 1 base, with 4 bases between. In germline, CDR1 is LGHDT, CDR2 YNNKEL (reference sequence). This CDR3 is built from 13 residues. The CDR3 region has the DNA TGTGCCAGCAGCCAAGCCCTCCAAGAGACCCAGTACTTC. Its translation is CASSQALQETQYF.

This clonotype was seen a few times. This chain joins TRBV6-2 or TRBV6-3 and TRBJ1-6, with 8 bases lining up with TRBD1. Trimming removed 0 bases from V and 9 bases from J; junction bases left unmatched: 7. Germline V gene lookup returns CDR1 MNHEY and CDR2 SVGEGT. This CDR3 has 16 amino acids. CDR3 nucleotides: TGTGCCAGCAGTTACTCGGCGGACAGGGTCAGTTCACCCCTCCACTTT. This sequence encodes CASSYSADRVSSPLHF.

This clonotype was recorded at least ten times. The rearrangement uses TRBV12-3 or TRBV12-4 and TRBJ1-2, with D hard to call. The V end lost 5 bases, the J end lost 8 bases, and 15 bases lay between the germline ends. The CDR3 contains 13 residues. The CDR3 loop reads CASSPAPGRGYTF. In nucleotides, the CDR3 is TGTGCCAGCAGTCCCGCCCCCGGGAGGGGCTACACCTTC.

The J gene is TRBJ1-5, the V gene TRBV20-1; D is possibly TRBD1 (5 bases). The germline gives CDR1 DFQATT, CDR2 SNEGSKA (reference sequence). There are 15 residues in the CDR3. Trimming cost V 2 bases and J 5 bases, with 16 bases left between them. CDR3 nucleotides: TGCAGTGCTAGATCCTGGGGCGCGGGGGATCAGCCCCAGCATTTT. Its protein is CSARSWGAGDQPQHF.

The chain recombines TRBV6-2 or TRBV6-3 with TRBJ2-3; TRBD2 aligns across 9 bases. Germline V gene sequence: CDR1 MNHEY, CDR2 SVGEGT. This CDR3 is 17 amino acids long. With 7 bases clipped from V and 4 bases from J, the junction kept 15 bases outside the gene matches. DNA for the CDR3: TGTGCCAGCACCGCCCTCTCCGCGGGAGGGCCATCAGATACGCAGTATTTT. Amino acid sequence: CASTALSAGGPSDTQYF.

CDR3 nucleotide sequence: TGTGCCAGCAGTTCCGACACAGATGTTATGAACACTGAAGCTTTCTTT. It is translated as CASSSDTDVMNTEAFF. The V call is TRBV28, the J call TRBJ1-1; no firm D call. Germline lookup yields CDR1 MDHEN and CDR2 SYDVKM. This CDR3 is built from 16 residues. Between the trimmed V and J ends, which lost 4 bases and 0 bases, there was a span of 15 bases.

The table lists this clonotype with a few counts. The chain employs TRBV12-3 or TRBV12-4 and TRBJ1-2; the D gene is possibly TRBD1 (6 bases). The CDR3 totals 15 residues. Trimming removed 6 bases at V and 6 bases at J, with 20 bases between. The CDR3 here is CASRAHREIYHGYTF. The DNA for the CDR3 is TGTGCCAGCAGAGCCCACAGGGAAATTTACCATGGCTACACCTTC.

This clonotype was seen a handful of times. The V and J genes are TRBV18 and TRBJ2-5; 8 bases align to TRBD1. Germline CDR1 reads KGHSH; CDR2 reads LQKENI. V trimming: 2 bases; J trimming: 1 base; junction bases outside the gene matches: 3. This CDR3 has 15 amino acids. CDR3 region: CASSPSTGVQETQYF. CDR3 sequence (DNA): TGTGCCAGCTCACCATCGACAGGGGTCCAAGAGACCCAGTACTTC.

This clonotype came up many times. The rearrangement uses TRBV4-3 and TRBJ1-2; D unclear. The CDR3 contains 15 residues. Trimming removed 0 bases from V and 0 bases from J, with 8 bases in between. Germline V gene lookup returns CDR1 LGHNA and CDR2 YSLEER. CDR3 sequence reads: CASSQDESPNYGYTF. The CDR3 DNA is TGCGCCAGCAGCCAAGATGAGTCCCCTAACTATGGCTACACCTTC.

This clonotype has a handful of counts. CDR3 protein: CASSSSDRADTEAFF. The CDR3 bases are TGTGCCAGCAGTTCGTCTGACAGGGCGGACACTGAAGCTTTCTTT. The J gene is TRBJ1-1, the V gene TRBV27; TRBD1 matches 7 bases. This CDR3 contains 15 residues. The V and J ends lost 4 bases and 3 bases, in that order; junction bases with no gene match: 8. CDR1 and CDR2 (germline): MNHEY, SMNVEV (reference sequence).

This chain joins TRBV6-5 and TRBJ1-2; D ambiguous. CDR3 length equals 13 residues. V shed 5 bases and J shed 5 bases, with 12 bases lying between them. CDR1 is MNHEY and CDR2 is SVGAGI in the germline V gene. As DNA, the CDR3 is TGTGCCAGCAGTAACAGACGGGAATATGGCTACACCTTC. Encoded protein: CASSNRREYGYTF.

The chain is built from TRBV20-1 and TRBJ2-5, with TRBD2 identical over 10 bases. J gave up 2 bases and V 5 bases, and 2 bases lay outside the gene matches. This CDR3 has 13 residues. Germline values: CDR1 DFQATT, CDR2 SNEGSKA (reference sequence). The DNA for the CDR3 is TGCAGTGCTGGGACTAGCGCTCAAGAGACCCAGTACTTC. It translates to CSAGTSAQETQYF.

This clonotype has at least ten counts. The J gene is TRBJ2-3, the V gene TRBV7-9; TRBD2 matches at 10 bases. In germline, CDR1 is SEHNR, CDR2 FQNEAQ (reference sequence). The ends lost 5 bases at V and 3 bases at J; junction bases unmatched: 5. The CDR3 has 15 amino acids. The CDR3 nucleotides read TGTGCCAGCAGCAAAGAGGGACTAGCGACAGATACGCAGTATTTT. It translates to CASSKEGLATDTQYF.

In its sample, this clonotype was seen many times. CDR3 DNA: TGTGCCAGCAGTTCAAGGGAGGGCCAAGTCGGGGAGCTGTTTTTT. Protein: CASSSREGQVGELFF. The rearrangement uses TRBV27 and TRBJ2-2; 7 bases agree with TRBD2. V was clipped by 4 bases and J by 7 bases; unmatched bases: 9. Germline V gene sequence: CDR1 MNHEY, CDR2 SMNVEV (reference sequence). This CDR3 comprises 15 residues.

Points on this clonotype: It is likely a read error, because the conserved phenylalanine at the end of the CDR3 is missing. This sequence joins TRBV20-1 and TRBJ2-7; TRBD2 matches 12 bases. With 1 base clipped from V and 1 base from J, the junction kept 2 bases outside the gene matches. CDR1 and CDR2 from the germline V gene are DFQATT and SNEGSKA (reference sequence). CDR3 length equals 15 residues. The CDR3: CSARGTSGMSYEQYY. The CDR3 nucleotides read TGCAGTGCTAGAGGGACTAGCGGGATGTCCTACGAGCAGTACTAC.

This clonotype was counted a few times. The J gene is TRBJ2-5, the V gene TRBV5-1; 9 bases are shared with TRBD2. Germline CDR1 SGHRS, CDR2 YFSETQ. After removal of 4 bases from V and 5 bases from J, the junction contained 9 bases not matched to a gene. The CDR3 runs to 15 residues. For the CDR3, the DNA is TGCGCCAGCAGCACCGGGACTAGCTCTGTTGAGACCCAGTACTTC. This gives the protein CASSTGTSSVETQYF.

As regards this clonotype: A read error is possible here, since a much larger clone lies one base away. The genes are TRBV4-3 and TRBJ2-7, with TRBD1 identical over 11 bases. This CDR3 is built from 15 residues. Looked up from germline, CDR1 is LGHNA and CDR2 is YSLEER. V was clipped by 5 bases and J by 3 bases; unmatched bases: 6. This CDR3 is CASSESGTGGYEQYF. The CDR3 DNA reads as TGCGCCAGCAGCGAATCCGGGACAGGGGGCTACGAGCAGTACTTC.

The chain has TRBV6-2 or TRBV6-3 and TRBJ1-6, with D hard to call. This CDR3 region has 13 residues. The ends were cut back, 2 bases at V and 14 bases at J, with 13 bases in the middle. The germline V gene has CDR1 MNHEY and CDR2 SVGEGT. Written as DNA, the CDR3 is TGTGCCAGCAGTTACGAGAGGCGGGGATCCCTCCACTTT. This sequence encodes CASSYERRGSLHF.

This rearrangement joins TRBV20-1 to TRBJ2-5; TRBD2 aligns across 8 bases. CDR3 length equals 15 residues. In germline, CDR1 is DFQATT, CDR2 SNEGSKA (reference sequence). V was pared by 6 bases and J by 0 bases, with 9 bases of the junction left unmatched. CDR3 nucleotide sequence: TGCAGTGCCGGGGGGGGAGTGGTGTACCAAGAGACCCAGTACTTC. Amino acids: CSAGGGVVYQETQYF.

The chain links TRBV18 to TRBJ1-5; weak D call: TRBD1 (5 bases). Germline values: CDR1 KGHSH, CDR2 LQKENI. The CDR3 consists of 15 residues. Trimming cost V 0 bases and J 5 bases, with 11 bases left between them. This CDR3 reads CASSPPGRVDQPQHF. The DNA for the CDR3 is TGTGCCAGCTCACCACCGGGCAGGGTGGATCAGCCCCAGCATTTT.

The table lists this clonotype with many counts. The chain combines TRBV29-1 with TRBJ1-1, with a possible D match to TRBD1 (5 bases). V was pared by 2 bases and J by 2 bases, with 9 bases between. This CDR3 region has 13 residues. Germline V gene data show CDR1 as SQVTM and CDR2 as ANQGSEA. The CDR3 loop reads CSVEQGINTEAFF. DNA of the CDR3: TGCAGCGTTGAACAGGGAATCAACACTGAAGCTTTCTTT.

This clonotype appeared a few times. The CDR3 coding sequence is TGTGCCAGCAGCCACCTCACGGACTACAATGAGCAGTTCTTC. This translates into CASSHLTDYNEQFF. The V and J genes are TRBV12-3 or TRBV12-4 and TRBJ2-1; D remains ambiguous. V shed 6 bases and J shed 3 bases, with 12 bases lying between them. There are 14 residues in the CDR3.

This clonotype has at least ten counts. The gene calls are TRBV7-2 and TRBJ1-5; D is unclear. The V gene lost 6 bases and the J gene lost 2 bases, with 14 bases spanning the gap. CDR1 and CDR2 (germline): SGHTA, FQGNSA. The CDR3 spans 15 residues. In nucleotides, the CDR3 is TGTGCCAGCAGAAAGGCGGCGGGTGGCAATCAGCCCCAGCATTTT. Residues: CASRKAAGGNQPQHF.

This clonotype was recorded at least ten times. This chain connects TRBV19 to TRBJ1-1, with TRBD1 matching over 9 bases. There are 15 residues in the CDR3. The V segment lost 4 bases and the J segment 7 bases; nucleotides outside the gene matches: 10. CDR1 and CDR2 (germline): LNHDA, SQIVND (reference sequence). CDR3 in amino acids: CASSTTRQGGNEAFF. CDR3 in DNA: TGTGCCAGTAGTACGACCCGACAGGGGGGCAATGAAGCTTTCTTT.